The table lists the clone carrying this TCR beta chain with a few counts. The data belong to a study of T cell responses to AZD1222 COVID-19 vaccine. Profiling relied on immunoSEQ multiplex PCR, and the TCRdb table lists in-frame clones only, not all of them. The sample consists of 140,000 to 150,000 clones, approximately 90% of them appearing once. The CDR3 has 15 amino acids. Germline CDR1 is LNHNV and CDR2 is YYDKDF (reference sequence). Unmatched junction bases numbered 8, after V lost 5 bases and J lost 2 bases. The J gene is TRBJ2-5, the V gene TRBV15, with 7 bases that match TRBD2. The sequence derives from an adult in good health. Sample: peripheral blood, taken on day 0 of AZD1222 vaccination. The CDR3 is CATSFRGVPQETQYF. The CDR3 DNA is TGTGCCACCAGCTTCCGGGGGGTTCCTCAAGAGACCCAGTACTTC.